This TCR beta chain originates from a study of CD8+ T cells in alopecia areata. The table lists this clone with a few counts. RNA extraction and reverse transcription yielded cDNA as sequencing template. Libraries were prepared by immunoSEQ multiplex PCR; TCRdb keeps only in-frame clonotypes and omits some of them. Altogether 200,000 to 250,000 clones are present, around two fifths being singletons, with the ten largest covering around 0.48%. Indicated treatment: oral pan-JAK inhibitor, 5-10 mg twice daily. CDR1 SGHRS and CDR2 YFSETQ come from the germline V gene. This CDR3 region has 18 residues. The V end lost 1 base, the J end lost 3 bases, and 23 bases lay between the germline ends.

This chain uses TRBV5-1 with TRBJ2-7; perhaps TRBD1 as D (6 bases). The clonotype originates from a human donor with alopecia areata. The sequences come from CD4+ T cells sorted from blood, collected between weeks 30 and 35, from a patient treated with tofacitinib. The CDR3 sequence is CASSLRFTGSAKVYEQYF. In DNA, the CDR3 is TGCGCCAGCAGCTTGAGATTCACAGGGTCAGCAAAAGTCTACGAGCAGTACTTC.